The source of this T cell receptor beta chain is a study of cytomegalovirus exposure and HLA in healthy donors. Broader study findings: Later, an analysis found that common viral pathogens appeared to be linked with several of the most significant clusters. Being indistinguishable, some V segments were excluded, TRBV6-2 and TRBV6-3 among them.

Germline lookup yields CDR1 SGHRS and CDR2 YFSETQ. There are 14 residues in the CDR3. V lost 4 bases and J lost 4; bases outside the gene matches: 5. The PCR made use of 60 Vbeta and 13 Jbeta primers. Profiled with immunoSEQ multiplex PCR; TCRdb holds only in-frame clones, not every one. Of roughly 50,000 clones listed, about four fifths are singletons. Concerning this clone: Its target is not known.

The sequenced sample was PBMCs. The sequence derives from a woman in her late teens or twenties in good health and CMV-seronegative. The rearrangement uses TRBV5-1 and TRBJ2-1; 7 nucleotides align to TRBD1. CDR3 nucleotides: TGCGCCAGCAGCCCGACAGGGACATACAATGAGCAGTTCTTC. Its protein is CASSPTGTYNEQFF.